Reported below is one T cell receptor beta chain. Repertoires were generated with immunoSEQ multiplex PCR, while TCRdb's copy carries only in-frame clones and drops some. The sample carries some 190,000 clones, 85% to 90% recorded once. This entry is derived from a study of blood T cell repertoires in COVID-19. The origin of this receptor is a man between 18 and 29 years old with active or convalescent COVID-19. The sample taken for sequencing was peripheral blood.

The DNA for the CDR3 is TGTGCCAGCAGCTCGGGACTAGCGGGGGGTCCAAATGAGCAGTTCTTC. This sequence encodes CASSSGLAGGPNEQFF. The chain is built from TRBV14 and TRBJ2-1; TRBD2 aligns across 15 bases. The CDR3 extends over 16 amino acids. Germline CDR1 reads SGHDN; CDR2 reads FVKESK. V lost 5 bases to trimming and J lost 7 bases; unmatched junction nucleotides: 6. Looking up the rest from reference TRBV14 and TRBJ2-1 gives the full variable domain: EAGVTQFPSHSVIEKGQTVTLRCDPISGHDNLYWYRRVMGKEIKFLLHFVKESKQDESGMPNNRFLAERTGGTYSTLKVQPAELEDSGVYFCASSSGLAGGPNEQFFGPGTRLTVL.